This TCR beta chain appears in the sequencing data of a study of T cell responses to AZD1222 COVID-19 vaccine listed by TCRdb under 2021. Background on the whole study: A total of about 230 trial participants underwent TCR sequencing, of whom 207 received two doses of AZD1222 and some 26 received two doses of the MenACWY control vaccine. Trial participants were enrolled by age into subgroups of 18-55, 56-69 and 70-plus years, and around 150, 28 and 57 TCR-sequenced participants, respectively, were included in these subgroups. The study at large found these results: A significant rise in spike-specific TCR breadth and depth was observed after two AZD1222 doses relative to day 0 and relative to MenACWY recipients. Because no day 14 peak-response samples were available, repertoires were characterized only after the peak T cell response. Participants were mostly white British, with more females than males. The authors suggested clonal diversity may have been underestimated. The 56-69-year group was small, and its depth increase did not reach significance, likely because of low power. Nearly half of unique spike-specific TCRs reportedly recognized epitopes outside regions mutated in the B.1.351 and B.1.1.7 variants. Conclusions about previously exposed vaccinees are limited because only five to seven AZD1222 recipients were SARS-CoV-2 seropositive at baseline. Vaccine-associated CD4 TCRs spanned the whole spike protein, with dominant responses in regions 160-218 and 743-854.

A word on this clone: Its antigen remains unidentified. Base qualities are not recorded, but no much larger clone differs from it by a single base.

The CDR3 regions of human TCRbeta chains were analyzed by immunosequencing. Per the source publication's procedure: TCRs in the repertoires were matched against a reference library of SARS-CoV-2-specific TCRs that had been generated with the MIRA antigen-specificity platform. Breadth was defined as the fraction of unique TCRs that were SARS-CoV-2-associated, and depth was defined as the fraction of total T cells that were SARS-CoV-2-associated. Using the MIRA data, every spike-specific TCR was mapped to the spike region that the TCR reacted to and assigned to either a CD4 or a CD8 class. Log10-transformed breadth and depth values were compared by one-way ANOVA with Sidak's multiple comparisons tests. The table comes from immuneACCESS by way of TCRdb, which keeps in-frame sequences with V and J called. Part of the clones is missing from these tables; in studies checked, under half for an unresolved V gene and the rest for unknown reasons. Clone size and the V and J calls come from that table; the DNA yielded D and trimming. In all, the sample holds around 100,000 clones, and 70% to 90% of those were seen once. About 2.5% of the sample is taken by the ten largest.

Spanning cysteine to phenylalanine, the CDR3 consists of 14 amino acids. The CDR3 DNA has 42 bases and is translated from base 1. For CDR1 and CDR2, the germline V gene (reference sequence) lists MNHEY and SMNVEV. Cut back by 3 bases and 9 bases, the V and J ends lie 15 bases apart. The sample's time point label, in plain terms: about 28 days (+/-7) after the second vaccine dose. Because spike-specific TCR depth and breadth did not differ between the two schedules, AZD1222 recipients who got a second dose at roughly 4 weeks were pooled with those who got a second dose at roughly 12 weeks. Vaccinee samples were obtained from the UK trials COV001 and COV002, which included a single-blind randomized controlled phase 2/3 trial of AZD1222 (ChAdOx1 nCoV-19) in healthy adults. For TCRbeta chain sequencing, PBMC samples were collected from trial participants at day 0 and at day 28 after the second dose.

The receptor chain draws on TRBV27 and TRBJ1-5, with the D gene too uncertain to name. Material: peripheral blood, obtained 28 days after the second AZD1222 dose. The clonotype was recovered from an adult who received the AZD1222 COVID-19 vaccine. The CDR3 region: CASSFSGGEAPQHF. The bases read TGTGCCAGCAGTTTTTCCGGCGGTGAGGCGCCCCAGCATTTT.